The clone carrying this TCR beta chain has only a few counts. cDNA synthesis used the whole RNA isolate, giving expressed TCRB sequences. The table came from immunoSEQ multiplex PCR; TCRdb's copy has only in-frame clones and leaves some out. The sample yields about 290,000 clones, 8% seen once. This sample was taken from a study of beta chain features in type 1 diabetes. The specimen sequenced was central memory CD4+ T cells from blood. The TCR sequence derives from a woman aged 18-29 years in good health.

The CDR3 coding sequence is TGTGCCAGCAGTTACTCGAGAGGCCAGCCGGAGGAAAAACTGTTTTTT. It specifies CASSYSRGQPEEKLFF. V gene TRBV6-5 combines with J gene TRBJ1-4; D remains ambiguous. Per the germline V gene, CDR1 is MNHEY and CDR2 is SVGAGI. V lost 0 bases and J 8 bases, leaving 16 bases between the germline ends. CDR3 length equals 16 residues.